The present TCR beta chain was sequenced within a study of response to subunit inactivated influenza vaccine. With respect to this clonotype: Its antigen is still unknown.

The ends were cut back, 5 bases at V and 4 bases at J, with 8 bases in the middle. This CDR3 has 13 amino acids. Germline CDR1 reads SGHVS; CDR2 reads FQNEAQ. TCRdb re-derived calls from the RT-PCR reads in MiXCR, one entry per CDR3 protein. The data show approximately 520,000 distinct CDR3 sequences, approximately 16% seen once. Study-wide points: The authors suggested that every seasonal influenza vaccination recruits few new T cells.

The chain couples TRBV7-8 to TRBJ2-2; D gene ambiguous. This specimen was CD4+ T cells sorted from PBMCs, taken around 25 months after vaccination. The receptor was derived from a man aged 50 to 69 who received an inactivated influenza vaccine. CDR3 residues: CASSKQSTGELFF. CDR3 bases: TGTGCCAGCAGCAAACAGAGCACCGGGGAGCTGTTTTTT.